Each of the 17 T cell receptor beta chains below was sequenced from the same sample in a study of early T cells in non-severe SARS-CoV-2 infection. TCRdb re-called the 5' RACE reads through MiXCR, storing one row per CDR3 protein. Here the sample spans 35,000 to 50,000 distinct CDR3 sequences, about 23% being singletons. This specimen consisted of whole blood, obtained at baseline. The source is an adult who was a healthcare worker with PCR-confirmed SARS-CoV-2 infection or an uninfected control (not recorded which).

This clonotype was detected ten times or more. The gene calls are TRBV5-5 and TRBJ2-6; maybe TRBD1 (5 bases). CDR3 size: 17 residues. In germline, CDR1 is SGHKS, CDR2 YYEKEE (reference sequence). V lost 1 base and J 4 bases, leaving 15 bases between the germline ends. The CDR3, as DNA: TGTGCCAGCAGCTTGTTCCCCCCAGGGCCCGGGGCCAACGTCCTGACTTTC. Translation gives CASSLFPPGPGANVLTF.

The chain employs TRBV6-5 and TRBJ1-3, with D maybe TRBD1 (5 bases). This CDR3 spans 15 amino acids. In germline, CDR1 is MNHEY, CDR2 SVGAGI. The V gene lost 6 bases and the J gene lost 2 bases, with 14 bases spanning the gap. CDR3 nucleotide sequence: TGTGCCAGCAGCGCCCCTGGGGGGGCTGGAAACACCATATATTTT. It yields the protein CASSAPGGAGNTIYF.

This chain connects TRBV5-4 to TRBJ2-7, with D unclear. The CDR3 is made up of 13 amino acids. Per germline, CDR1 SGHNT and CDR2 YYREEE (reference sequence). The V and J ends lost 1 base and 1 base respectively, with 6 bases between them. CDR3 protein: CASSLTESYEQYF. The CDR3 DNA follows: TGTGCCAGCAGCTTGACAGAGTCCTACGAGCAGTACTTC.

This clonotype has a handful of counts. The CDR3 here is CASSPGVSNQPQHF. The CDR3 bases are TGTGCCAGCAGCCCAGGGGTTAGCAATCAGCCCCAGCATTTT. The J gene is TRBJ1-5, the V gene TRBV9, with a tentative D call TRBD1 (6 bases). Trimming shortened V by 4 bases and J by 0 bases, and 8 bases separated the two germline ends. CDR1 and CDR2 from the germline V gene are SGDLS and YYNGEE. The CDR3 loop spans 14 amino acids.

The CDR3 loop reads CSARRARLAEQETQYF. The CDR3 DNA is TGCAGTGCCCGACGGGCTAGGCTAGCGGAACAAGAGACCCAGTACTTC. The chain recombines TRBV20-1 with TRBJ2-5, with 7 bases fitting TRBD2. Losses at the gene ends were 6 bases for V and 2 bases for J; bases not matched to a gene: 15. The length of the CDR3 is 16 residues. Per germline, CDR1 DFQATT and CDR2 SNEGSKA (reference sequence).

There are many counts of this clonotype. The chain links TRBV7-6 to TRBJ2-1; the D gene could be TRBD1 or TRBD2 (5 bases each). CDR1 SGHVS and CDR2 FNYEAQ come from the germline V gene. Trimming took 4 bases from V and 4 from J, leaving 11 bases between them. The CDR3 totals 14 residues. DNA for the CDR3: TGTGCCAGCAGCTCCACGTGGGGGTACAATGAGCAGTTCTTC. This sequence encodes CASSSTWGYNEQFF.

V usage is TRBV2 and J usage is TRBJ1-1; TRBD1 agrees at 9 bases. The trim removed 8 bases at V and 1 base at J, leaving 8 bases unmatched. The CDR3 has 15 amino acids. Germline CDR1 and CDR2: SNHLY and FYNNEI. In DNA, the CDR3 is TGTGCCAGCTCTACCGGGACAGGGAGGAACACTGAAGCTTTCTTT. It encodes CASSTGTGRNTEAFF. Complete variable domain (other parts from reference TRBV2 and TRBJ1-1): EPEVTQTPSHQVTQMGQEVILRCVPISNHLYFYWYRQILGQKVEFLVSFYNNEISEKSEIFDDQFSVERPDGSNFTLKIRSTKLEDSAMYFCASSTGTGRNTEAFFGQGTRLTVV.

This rearrangement joins TRBV6-5 to TRBJ1-2, with 8 bases matching TRBD1. Germline loops: CDR1 MNHEY, CDR2 SVGAGI. The ends lost 7 bases at V and 8 bases at J; junction bases unmatched: 15. The CDR3 contains 15 residues. Written as DNA, the CDR3 is TGTGCCAGCAAACAGGACAGGGCCAAAGTCGGGGGCTACACCTTC. It yields the protein CASKQDRAKVGGYTF.

This clonotype was detected only once. The CDR3 DNA sequence: TGTGCCAGTAGTATAGAAGGTAACTCTGGGGCCAACGTCCTGACTTTC. Its translation is CASSIEGNSGANVLTF. This chain connects TRBV19 to TRBJ2-6; no clear D gene. This CDR3 comprises 16 residues. With 0 bases removed from V and 0 bases from J, the gap between germline ends came to 6 bases. Germline assignment: CDR1 LNHDA and CDR2 SQIVND (reference sequence).

This clonotype was recorded at least ten times. The chain couples TRBV2 to TRBJ1-6; D unresolved. There are 15 residues in the CDR3. Per the germline V gene, CDR1 is SNHLY and CDR2 is FYNNEI. V lost 7 bases and J 0 bases, leaving 10 bases between the germline ends. CDR3 nucleotides: TGTGCCAGCAAGAAGGAGAGCTCCTATAATTCACCCCTCCACTTT. Amino acid sequence: CASKKESSYNSPLHF.

This clonotype was seen only a few times. This chain links TRBV9 with TRBJ2-3; the D gene is possibly TRBD1 (5 bases). The CDR3 runs 15 residues. The V gene lost 2 bases and the J gene lost 0 bases, with 10 bases spanning the gap. Per germline, CDR1 SGDLS and CDR2 YYNGEE. The CDR3: CASSVRQYSTDTQYF. For the CDR3, the DNA is TGTGCCAGCAGCGTCAGACAGTATAGCACAGATACGCAGTATTTT.

In its sample, this clonotype was seen a few times. The chain has TRBV13 and TRBJ1-5, with TRBD1 as a possible D gene (6 bases). The CDR3 consists of 15 residues. From germline, CDR1 is PRHDT and CDR2 FYEKMQ (reference sequence). V gave up 0 bases and J gave up 1 base, with 7 bases separating them. CDR3: CASSLGQGSNQPQHF. CDR3 nucleotide sequence: TGTGCCAGCAGCTTAGGGCAGGGGAGCAATCAGCCCCAGCATTTT. The variable domain in full, completed from reference TRBV13 and TRBJ1-5, reads AAGVIQSPRHLIKEKRETATLKCYPIPRHDTVYWYQQGPGQDPQFLISFYEKMQSDKGSIPDRFSAQQFSDYHSELNMSSLELGDSALYFCASSLGQGSNQPQHFGDGTRLSIL.

A few counts support this clonotype. The CDR3 nucleotides are TGTGCCAGCAGCCTAACCTCGACTAGCGGGGGGGCAGATACGCAGTATTTT. Protein: CASSLTSTSGGADTQYF. The chain employs TRBV7-2 and TRBJ2-3, with TRBD2 matching 14 bases. From germline, CDR1 is SGHTA and CDR2 FQGNSA. V shed 5 bases and J 4 bases; nucleotides not matched to a gene: 8. The CDR3 length is 17 residues.

The chain uses TRBV14 and TRBJ2-1; maybe TRBD1 (6 bases). V lost 2 bases to trimming and J lost 7 bases, with 12 bases between them. This CDR3 has 14 residues. Germline V lookup: CDR1 SGHDN, CDR2 FVKESK. The CDR3 loop is CASSQMRGWNEQFF. DNA for the CDR3: TGTGCCAGCAGCCAAATGAGGGGGTGGAATGAGCAGTTCTTC.

This clonotype was counted a few times. The chain has TRBV6-6 and TRBJ2-5, with 11 bases fitting TRBD1. The CDR3 consists of 15 residues. Losses at the gene ends were 2 bases for V and 5 bases for J; bases not matched to a gene: 4. Germline values: CDR1 MNHNY, CDR2 SVGAGI (reference sequence). In nucleotides, the CDR3 is TGTGCCAGCAGTTACCCGGACAGGGGGCGCGAGACCCAGTACTTC. Its translation is CASSYPDRGRETQYF.

This clonotype was recorded a few times. This sequence joins TRBV2 and TRBJ1-1, with a tentative D call TRBD1 (5 bases). The length of the CDR3 is 14 residues. Germline CDR1 reads SNHLY; CDR2 reads FYNNEI. V was trimmed by 7 bases and J by 5 bases, leaving 17 bases between them. The CDR3 region has the DNA TGTGCCAGCACCCAGGGACGGAGGGAAACTGAAGCTTTCTTT. It is translated as CASTQGRRETEAFF. The full variable domain, rest sourced from reference TRBV2 and TRBJ1-1, is EPEVTQTPSHQVTQMGQEVILRCVPISNHLYFYWYRQILGQKVEFLVSFYNNEISEKSEIFDDQFSVERPDGSNFTLKIRSTKLEDSAMYFCASTQGRRETEAFFGQGTRLTVV.

The V call is TRBV12-3 or TRBV12-4, the J call TRBJ2-1, with D perhaps given as TRBD1 or TRBD2 (5 bases each). The CDR3 totals 15 residues. V lost 3 bases and J 0 bases, leaving 9 bases between the germline ends. The chain's CDR3 is CASSFRDGSYNEQFF. Here the CDR3 DNA reads TGTGCCAGCAGTTTTCGGGACGGCTCCTACAATGAGCAGTTCTTC.